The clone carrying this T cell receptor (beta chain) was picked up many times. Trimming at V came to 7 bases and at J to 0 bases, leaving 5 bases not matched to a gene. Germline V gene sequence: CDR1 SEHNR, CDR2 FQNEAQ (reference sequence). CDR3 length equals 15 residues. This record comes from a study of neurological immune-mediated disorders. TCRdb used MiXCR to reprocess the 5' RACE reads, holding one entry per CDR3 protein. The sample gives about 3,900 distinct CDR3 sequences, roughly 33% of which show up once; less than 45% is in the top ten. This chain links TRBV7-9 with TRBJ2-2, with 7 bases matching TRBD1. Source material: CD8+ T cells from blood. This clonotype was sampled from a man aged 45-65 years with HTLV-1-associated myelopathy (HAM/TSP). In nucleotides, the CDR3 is TGTGCCAGCACCGAGGACAGGACGAACACCGGGGAGCTGTTTTTT. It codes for CASTEDRTNTGELFF.